The rows below give T cell receptor beta chains drawn from one sample of a study of cytomegalovirus exposure and HLA in healthy donors. Profiling relied on immunoSEQ multiplex PCR, and the TCRdb table lists in-frame clones only, not all of them. The sample has approximately 140,000 clones; about 79% are singletons. The sequenced sample was PBMCs. The source is a man aged 45-65 years in good health and CMV-seronegative. CDR3s include the opening cysteine and the closing phenylalanine or tryptophan. D genes are given only for firm matches. Expanded clones are given a class, and other clones once, few, many or no size at all.

>TRBJ2-3|few|TRBV7-2|TRBD2
CASSVTGLAGGQHTQYF
TGTGCCAGCAGCGTCACTGGACTAGCGGGGGGGCAACATACGCAGTATTTT
>TRBJ1-2|NA|TRBV5-1|NA
CASSPGGTNYGYTF
TGCGCCAGCAGCCCCGGCGGGACTAACTATGGCTACACCTTC
>TRBJ2-5|NA|TRBV9|TRBD2
CASSVADLAGQETQYF
TGTGCCAGCAGCGTAGCCGACCTAGCGGGGCAAGAGACCCAGTACTTC
>TRBJ1-1|few|TRBV6-1|NA
CASSVHQNTEAFF
TGTGCCAGCAGTGTACATCAGAACACTGAAGCTTTCTTT
>TRBJ2-1|NA|TRBV9|TRBD2
CASSLRTSGGDYNEQFF
TGTGCCAGCAGCCTAAGGACTAGCGGGGGGGATTACAATGAGCAGTTCTTC
>TRBJ2-5|NA|TRBV5-1|NA
CASSLVPQGSETQYF
TGCGCCAGCAGCTTGGTCCCTCAGGGTTCGGAGACCCAGTACTTC
>TRBJ2-1|NA|TRBV5-1|TRBD2
CASSRGLAGGLENEQFF
TGCGCCAGCAGCCGAGGACTAGCGGGGGGCTTAGAGAATGAGCAGTTCTTC
>TRBJ2-1|few|TRBV19|NA
CASSIDRGSAYNEQFF
TGTGCCAGTAGTATCGATCGCGGTAGCGCCTACAATGAGCAGTTCTTC
>TRBJ1-2|NA|TRBV25-1|TRBD1
CASSTGGPDLYGYTF
TGTGCCAGCAGTACAGGGGGGCCGGACCTCTATGGCTACACCTTC
>TRBJ2-2|NA|TRBV5-6|TRBD2
CASTLAGGLELFF
TGTGCCAGCACCTTAGCGGGGGGGCTGGAGCTGTTTTTT
>TRBJ1-6|NA|TRBV6-1|NA
CASSEAGVKRGSPLHF
TGTGCCAGCAGTGAAGCAGGGGTAAAACGGGGGTCACCCCTCCACTTT
>TRBJ1-6|NA|TRBV5-1|NA
CASSSISGQHNSPLHF
TGCGCCAGCAGCTCAATCAGTGGACAACATAATTCACCCCTCCACTTT
>TRBJ2-2|NA|TRBV19|NA
CASSIDQAGELFF
TGTGCCAGTAGTATAGATCAGGCCGGGGAGCTGTTTTTT
>TRBJ2-2|NA|TRBV7-2|TRBD2
CASSFSSGGGTGELFF
TGTGCCAGCAGCTTTTCTAGCGGGGGGGGCACCGGGGAGCTGTTTTTT
>TRBJ1-5|NA|TRBV15|NA
CATSEVNQPQHF
TGTGCCACCAGTGAGGTTAATCAGCCCCAGCATTTT
>TRBJ2-3|NA|TRBV19|TRBD1
CASTSQGAGTDTQYF
TGTGCCAGCACTTCCCAGGGGGCCGGCACAGATACGCAGTATTTT
>TRBJ2-7|NA|TRBV9|NA
CASSRAVGTLEEQYF
TGTGCCAGCAGCAGGGCGGTGGGGACTCTTGAGGAGCAGTACTTC
>TRBJ1-2|NA|TRBV6-1|NA
CASNMRQGGYTF
TGTGCCAGCAATATGAGGCAGGGTGGCTACACCTTC
>TRBJ2-7|NA|TRBV27|NA
CASSPRDATYEQYF
TGTGCCAGCAGTCCGCGGGACGCAACCTACGAGCAGTACTTC
>TRBJ2-3|NA|TRBV2|NA
CASRREVTDTQYF
TGTGCCAGCAGAAGAGAAGTAACAGATACGCAGTATTTT
>TRBJ2-3|NA|TRBV30|TRBD2
CAWSTSGLDTQYF
TGTGCCTGGAGTACTAGCGGGTTAGATACGCAGTATTTT
>TRBJ1-2|once|TRBV27|NA
CASAQGANYGYTF
TGTGCCAGCGCACAGGGTGCTAACTATGGCTACACCTTC
>TRBJ2-7|few|TRBV7-9|TRBD2
CASSAAGNYEQYF
TGTGCCAGCAGCGCAGCGGGAAACTACGAGCAGTACTTC
>TRBJ2-1|NA|TRBV7-7|TRBD1
CASSLGTGLDEQFF
TGTGCTAGCAGCTTAGGGACAGGACTTGATGAGCAGTTCTTC
>TRBJ2-7|NA|TRBV23-1|TRBD1
CASSLDRDGYEQYF
TGCGCCAGCAGTCTTGACAGGGATGGCTACGAGCAGTACTTC
>TRBJ1-1|few|TRBV7-9|NA
CASSSQVGTEAFF
TGTGCCAGCAGCTCCCAGGTGGGCACTGAAGCTTTCTTT
>TRBJ2-2|NA|TRBV4-2|TRBD2
CASSPIAGGPGELFF
TGTGCCAGCAGCCCCATAGCGGGGGGCCCCGGGGAGCTGTTTTTT
>TRBJ2-4|NA|TRBV30|NA
CAWSVGGGGNIQYF
TGTGCCTGGAGTGTAGGGGGAGGGGGAAACATTCAGTACTTC
>TRBJ1-6|NA|TRBV30|TRBD1
CAGDRANSPLHF
TGTGCCGGCGACAGGGCGAATTCACCCCTCCACTTT
>TRBJ2-7|NA|TRBV4-1|NA
CASSLTLLVRVDEQYF
TGCGCCAGCAGCCTGACACTCTTGGTCAGGGTGGACGAGCAGTACTTC
>TRBJ1-5|once|TRBV30|NA
CAWSVPGNQPQHF
TGTGCCTGGAGTGTACCAGGCAATCAGCCCCAGCATTTT
>TRBJ1-5|NA|TRBV19|NA
CASSTDRLYQPQHF
TGTGCCAGTAGTACCGACAGGTTGTATCAGCCCCAGCATTTT
>TRBJ1-6|NA|TRBV25-1|TRBD1
CASRDREFSPLHF
TGTGCCAGCAGAGACAGGGAGTTTTCACCCCTCCACTTT
>TRBJ1-5|NA|TRBV10-2|TRBD1
CASSETSGTAYQPQHF
TGCGCCAGCAGTGAGACATCCGGGACAGCTTATCAGCCCCAGCATTTT
>TRBJ1-4|NA|TRBV15|TRBD1
CATSKLRGGAEEKLFF
TGTGCCACCAGCAAACTAAGAGGGGGCGCGGAAGAAAAACTGTTTTTT
>TRBJ2-7|NA|TRBV6-5|TRBD2
CASSPRTSGREQYF
TGTGCCAGCAGTCCGCGGACTAGCGGTCGCGAGCAGTACTTC
>TRBJ2-7|NA|TRBV25-1|NA
CASSEGPGVTDYEQYF
TGTGCCAGCAGTGAGGGCCCGGGGGTTACCGACTACGAGCAGTACTTC
>TRBJ2-7|NA|TRBV7-9|TRBD1
CASSDTGGYNVYEQYF
TGTGCCAGCAGCGACACAGGGGGCTATAACGTATACGAGCAGTACTTC
>TRBJ2-7|NA|TRBV7-9|NA
CASSLDRASYEQYF
TGTGCCAGCAGCTTAGACAGAGCCTCCTACGAGCAGTACTTC
>TRBJ1-1|NA|TRBV27|TRBD1
CASNRDRNTEAFF
TGTGCCAGCAATCGGGACAGGAACACTGAAGCTTTCTTT
>TRBJ2-2|NA|TRBV13|NA
CASSLNTGELFF
TGTGCCAGCAGCCTTAACACCGGGGAGCTGTTTTTT
>TRBJ2-2|NA|TRBV30|TRBD2
CAWSVTSGNTGELFF
TGTGCCTGGAGTGTGACTAGCGGGAACACCGGGGAGCTGTTTTTT